The rows below give T cell receptor beta chains drawn from one sample of a study of blood T cell repertoires in COVID-19. Here immunoSEQ multiplex PCR was the method, and the copy in TCRdb shows in-frame clones only, minus some. This repertoire shows around 330,000 clones, around 85% found once; its top ten account for over 1.5%. Specimen: PBMCs or T cells enriched from blood (not recorded which). Source of these receptors: a woman aged 30 to 39 who had been exposed to COVID-19. The CDR3 runs from the conserved cysteine through the conserved F or W. Each record gives: CDR3 protein, CDR3 DNA, D gene, V gene, J gene, clone size. The D gene is left open where the match is weak. Clone sizes are given selectively: once, few, many, or a class where the clone is expanded.

CDR3 protein: CAWSPPGSGWVSSPLHF
CDR3 DNA: TGTGCCTGGAGTCCGCCGGGTTCGGGTTGGGTGAGTTCACCCCTCCACTTT
D gene: -
V gene: TRBV30
J gene: TRBJ1-6
clone size: -

CDR3 protein: CASIPRWRYNEQFF
CDR3 DNA: TGTGCCAGCATCCCGAGGTGGAGGTACAATGAGCAGTTCTTC
D gene: -
V gene: TRBV5-6
J gene: TRBJ2-1
clone size: -

CDR3 protein: CASSNSGGYNEQFF
CDR3 DNA: TGCGCCAGCAGTAACAGTGGGGGGTACAATGAGCAGTTCTTC
D gene: -
V gene: TRBV5-1
J gene: TRBJ2-1
clone size: few

CDR3 protein: CAIPGRQGASPVNSPLHF
CDR3 DNA: TGTGCCATTCCCGGTAGACAGGGGGCGAGCCCTGTGAATTCACCCCTCCACTTT
D gene: TRBD1
V gene: TRBV24-1
J gene: TRBJ1-6
clone size: few

CDR3 protein: CASSLSTAGNFGYTF
CDR3 DNA: TGTGCCAGCAGTTTATCCACAGCGGGAAATTTTGGCTACACCTTC
D gene: -
V gene: TRBV28
J gene: TRBJ1-2
clone size: -

CDR3 protein: CASSAAETGHNSPLHF
CDR3 DNA: TGTGCCAGCAGCGCGGCCGAGACAGGTCATAATTCACCCCTCCACTTT
D gene: -
V gene: TRBV13
J gene: TRBJ1-6
clone size: once

CDR3 protein: CASDRRLGGYTF
CDR3 DNA: TGTGCCAGCGACAGGAGGCTAGGCGGCTACACCTTC
D gene: -
V gene: TRBV7-9
J gene: TRBJ1-2
clone size: -

CDR3 protein: CASTYQVNQETQYF
CDR3 DNA: TGTGCCAGCACCTACCAGGTGAACCAAGAGACCCAGTACTTC
D gene: -
V gene: TRBV28
J gene: TRBJ2-5
clone size: -

CDR3 protein: CASSTSIGTTEAFF
CDR3 DNA: TGTGCCAGTAGTACCTCAATCGGGACAACTGAAGCTTTCTTT
D gene: -
V gene: TRBV19
J gene: TRBJ1-1
clone size: few

CDR3 protein: CASSPQSPRSNYGYTF
CDR3 DNA: TGTGCCAGCAGCCCCCAATCCCCGCGTTCTAACTATGGCTACACCTTC
D gene: -
V gene: TRBV7-8
J gene: TRBJ1-2
clone size: -

CDR3 protein: CSVGQLGGGTEAFF
CDR3 DNA: TGCAGCGTTGGACAACTGGGGGGAGGCACTGAAGCTTTCTTT
D gene: -
V gene: TRBV29-1
J gene: TRBJ1-1
clone size: -

CDR3 protein: CASSPLRGGQGSNYGYTF
CDR3 DNA: TGTGCCAGCAGCCCTCTCCGTGGGGGACAGGGTTCTAACTATGGCTACACCTTC
D gene: TRBD1
V gene: TRBV11-2
J gene: TRBJ1-2
clone size: -

CDR3 protein: CASSSAGGSYEQYF
CDR3 DNA: TGCGCCAGCAGCTCCGCCGGGGGGTCCTACGAGCAGTACTTC
D gene: TRBD2
V gene: TRBV5-1
J gene: TRBJ2-7
clone size: once